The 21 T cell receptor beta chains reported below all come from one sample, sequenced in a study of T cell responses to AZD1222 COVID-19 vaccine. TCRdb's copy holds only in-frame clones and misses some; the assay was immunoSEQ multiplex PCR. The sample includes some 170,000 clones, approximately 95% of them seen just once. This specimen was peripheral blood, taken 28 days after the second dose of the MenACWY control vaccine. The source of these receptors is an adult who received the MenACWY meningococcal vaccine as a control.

The CDR3 DNA reads TGCGCCAGCAGCCAAGATTGGGGGTTTGGCTACACCTTC. It specifies CASSQDWGFGYTF. The V call is TRBV4-1, the J call TRBJ1-2; D is perhaps TRBD1 (5 bases). This CDR3 spans 13 amino acids. Per the germline V gene, CDR1 is MGHRA and CDR2 is YSYEKL. V was pared by 0 bases and J by 7 bases, with 9 bases between.

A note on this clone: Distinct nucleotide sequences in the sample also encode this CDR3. DNA of the CDR3: TGTGCCAGCTCACCGGGTAGCAATCAGCCCCAGCATTTT. Its protein product is CASSPGSNQPQHF. The chain employs TRBV18 and TRBJ1-5; D gene ambiguous. Between the trimmed V and J ends, which lost 3 bases and 0 bases, there was a span of 3 bases. There are 13 residues in the CDR3. Germline CDR1 KGHSH, CDR2 LQKENI.

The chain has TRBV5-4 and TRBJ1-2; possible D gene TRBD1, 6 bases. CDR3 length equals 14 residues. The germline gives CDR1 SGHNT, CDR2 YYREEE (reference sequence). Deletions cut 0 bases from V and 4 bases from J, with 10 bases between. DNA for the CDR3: TGTGCCAGCAGCTTGGACCTCAGGGGCTATGGCTACACCTTC. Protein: CASSLDLRGYGYTF.

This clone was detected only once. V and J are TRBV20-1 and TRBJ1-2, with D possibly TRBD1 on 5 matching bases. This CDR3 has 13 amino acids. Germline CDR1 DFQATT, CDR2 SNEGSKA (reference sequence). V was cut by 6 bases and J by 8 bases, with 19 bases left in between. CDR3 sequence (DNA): TGCAGTGCGAGTCCGGGACCCGCTATGGGCTACACCTTC. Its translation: CSASPGPAMGYTF.

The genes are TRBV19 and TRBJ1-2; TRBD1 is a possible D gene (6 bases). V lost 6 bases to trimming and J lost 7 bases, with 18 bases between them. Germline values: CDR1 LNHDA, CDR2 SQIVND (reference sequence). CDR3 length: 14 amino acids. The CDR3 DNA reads TGTGCCAGTAGGGTCGGTACAGGGCGCCCTGGCTACACCTTC. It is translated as CASRVGTGRPGYTF.

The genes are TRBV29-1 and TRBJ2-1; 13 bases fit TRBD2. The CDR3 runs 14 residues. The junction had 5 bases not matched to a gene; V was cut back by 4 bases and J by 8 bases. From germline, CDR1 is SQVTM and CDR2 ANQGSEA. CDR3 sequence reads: CSVVKLAGGYEQFF. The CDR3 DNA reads TGCAGCGTTGTAAAACTAGCGGGGGGGTATGAGCAGTTCTTC.

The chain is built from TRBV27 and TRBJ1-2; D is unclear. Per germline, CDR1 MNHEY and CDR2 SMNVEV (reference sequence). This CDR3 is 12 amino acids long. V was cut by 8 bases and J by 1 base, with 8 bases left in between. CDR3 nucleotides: TGTGCCAGCTGGTCCTTTAACTATGGCTACACCTTC. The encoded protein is CASWSFNYGYTF.

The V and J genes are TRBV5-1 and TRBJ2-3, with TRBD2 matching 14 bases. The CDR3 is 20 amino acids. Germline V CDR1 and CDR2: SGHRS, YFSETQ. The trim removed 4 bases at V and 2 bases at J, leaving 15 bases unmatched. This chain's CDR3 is CASSADRGRLAGGLTDTQYF. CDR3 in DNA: TGCGCCAGCAGCGCGGACAGGGGTAGACTAGCGGGGGGGCTCACAGATACGCAGTATTTT.

The CDR3 DNA is TGTGCCAGCAGTTACGAGGGGCCGAACACTGAAGCTTTCTTT. It translates to CASSYEGPNTEAFF. The chain joins TRBV6-6 to TRBJ1-1, with D perhaps TRBD1 (5 bases). Per germline, CDR1 MNHNY and CDR2 SVGAGI (reference sequence). Between the trimmed V and J ends, which lost 2 bases and 1 base, there was a span of 8 bases. This CDR3 spans 14 amino acids.

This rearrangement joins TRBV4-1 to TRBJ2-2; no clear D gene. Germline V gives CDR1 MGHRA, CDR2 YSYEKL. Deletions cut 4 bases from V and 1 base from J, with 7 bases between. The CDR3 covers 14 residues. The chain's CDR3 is CASSPSGNTGELFF. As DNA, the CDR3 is TGCGCCAGCAGCCCGTCGGGGAACACCGGGGAGCTGTTTTTT.

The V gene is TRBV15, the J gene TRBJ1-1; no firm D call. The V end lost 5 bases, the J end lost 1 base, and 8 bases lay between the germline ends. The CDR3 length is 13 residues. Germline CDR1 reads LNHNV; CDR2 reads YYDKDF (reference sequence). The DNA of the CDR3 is TGTGCCACCAGCTTTACACAGAACACTGAAGCTTTCTTT. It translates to CATSFTQNTEAFF. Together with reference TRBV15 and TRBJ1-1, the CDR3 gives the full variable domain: DAMVIQNPRYQVTQFGKPVTLSCSQTLNHNVMYWYQQKSSQAPKLLFHYYDKDFNNEADTPDNFQSRRPNTSFCFLDIRSPGLGDTAMYLCATSFTQNTEAFFGQGTRLTVV.

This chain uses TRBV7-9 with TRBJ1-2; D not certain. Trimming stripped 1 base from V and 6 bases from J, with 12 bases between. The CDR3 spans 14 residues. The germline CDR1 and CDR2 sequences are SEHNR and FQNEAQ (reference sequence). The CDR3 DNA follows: TGTGCCAGCAGCTTAGGGTCTCAGCGGCATGGCTACACCTTC. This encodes CASSLGSQRHGYTF.

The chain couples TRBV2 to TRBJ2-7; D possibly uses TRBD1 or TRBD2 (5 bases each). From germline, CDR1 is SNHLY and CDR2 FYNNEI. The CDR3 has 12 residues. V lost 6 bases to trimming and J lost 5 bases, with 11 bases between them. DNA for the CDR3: TGTGCCAGCAGCTTAAGGGACCACGAGCAGTACTTC. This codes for CASSLRDHEQYF.

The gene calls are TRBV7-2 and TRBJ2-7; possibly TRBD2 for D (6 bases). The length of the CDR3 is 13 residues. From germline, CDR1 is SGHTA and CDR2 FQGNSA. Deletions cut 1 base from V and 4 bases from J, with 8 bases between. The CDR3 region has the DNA TGTGCCAGCAGCTTAGAGGCGGGGTACGAGCAGTACTTC. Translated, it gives CASSLEAGYEQYF.

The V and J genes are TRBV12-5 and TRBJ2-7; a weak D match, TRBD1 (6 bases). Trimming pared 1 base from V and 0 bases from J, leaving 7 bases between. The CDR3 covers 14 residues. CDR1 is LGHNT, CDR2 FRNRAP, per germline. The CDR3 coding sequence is TGTGCTAGTGGTTTGGGACAGGTCTCCTACGAGCAGTACTTC. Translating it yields CASGLGQVSYEQYF. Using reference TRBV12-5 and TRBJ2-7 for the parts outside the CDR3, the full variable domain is DARVTQTPRHKVTEMGQEVTMRCQPILGHNTVFWYRQTMMQGLELLAYFRNRAPLDDSGMPKDRFSAEMPDATLATLKIQPSEPRDSAVYFCASGLGQVSYEQYFGPGTRLTVT.

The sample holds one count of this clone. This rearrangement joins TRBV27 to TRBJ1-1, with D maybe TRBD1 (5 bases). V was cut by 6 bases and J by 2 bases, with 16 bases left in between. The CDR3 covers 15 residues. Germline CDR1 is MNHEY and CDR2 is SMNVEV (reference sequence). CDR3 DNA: TGTGCCAGCAGGAGGGCGGGGCGGATTAACACTGAAGCTTTCTTT. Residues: CASRRAGRINTEAFF.

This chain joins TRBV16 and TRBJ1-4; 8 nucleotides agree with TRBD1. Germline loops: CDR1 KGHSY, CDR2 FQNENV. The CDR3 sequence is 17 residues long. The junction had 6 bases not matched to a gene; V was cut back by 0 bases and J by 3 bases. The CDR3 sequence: CASSQSRDRGANEKLFF. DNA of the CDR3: TGTGCCAGCAGCCAATCACGCGACAGGGGAGCTAATGAAAAACTGTTTTTT.

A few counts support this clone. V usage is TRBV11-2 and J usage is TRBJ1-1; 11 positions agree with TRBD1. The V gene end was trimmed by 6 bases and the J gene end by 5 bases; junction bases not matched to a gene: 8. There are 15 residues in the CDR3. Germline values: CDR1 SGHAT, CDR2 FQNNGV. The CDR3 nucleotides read TGTGCCAGCAGTAAATACCGGGACAGGGGGACTGAAGCTTTCTTT. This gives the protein CASSKYRDRGTEAFF.

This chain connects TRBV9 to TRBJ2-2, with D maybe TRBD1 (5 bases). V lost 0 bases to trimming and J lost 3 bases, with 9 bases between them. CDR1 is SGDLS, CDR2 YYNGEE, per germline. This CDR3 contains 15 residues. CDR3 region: CASSVEGWYTGELFF. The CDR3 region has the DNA TGTGCCAGCAGCGTAGAGGGGTGGTACACCGGGGAGCTGTTTTTT.

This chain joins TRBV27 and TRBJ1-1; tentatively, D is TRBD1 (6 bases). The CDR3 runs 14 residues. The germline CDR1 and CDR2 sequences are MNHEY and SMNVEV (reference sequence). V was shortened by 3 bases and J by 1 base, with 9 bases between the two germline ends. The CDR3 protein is CASSFAQGNTEAFF. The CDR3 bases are TGTGCCAGCAGTTTCGCACAGGGGAACACTGAAGCTTTCTTT.

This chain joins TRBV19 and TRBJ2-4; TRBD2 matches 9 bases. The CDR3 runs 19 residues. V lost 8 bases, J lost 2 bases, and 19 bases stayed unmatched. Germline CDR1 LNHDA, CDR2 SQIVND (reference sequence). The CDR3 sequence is CASSLSSGGTPGTKNIQYF. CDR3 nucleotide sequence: TGTGCCAGTTCGCTTTCCAGCGGGGGGACCCCCGGTACCAAAAACATTCAGTACTTC.